Detailed here is one T cell receptor (beta chain). Germline-derived CDR1 and CDR2 are SGHDN and FVKESK. The CDR3 has 15 amino acids. The V and J ends lost 1 base and 8 bases, in that order; junction bases with no gene match: 4. The record originates from a study of T cell responses to AZD1222 COVID-19 vaccine. Here immunoSEQ multiplex PCR was the method, and the copy in TCRdb shows in-frame clones only, minus some. The sample yields 78,000 or so clones, less than 85% seen once. The rearrangement joins TRBV14 to TRBJ2-2, with TRBD2 identical over 10 bases. The sequenced sample was peripheral blood, obtained 28 days after the second AZD1222 dose. The receptor was derived from an adult who received the AZD1222 COVID-19 vaccine. CDR3 amino acids: CASSQALAGDGELFF. The CDR3 nucleotides read TGTGCCAGCAGCCAAGCGCTAGCGGGGGATGGGGAGCTGTTTTTT.